Sequencing of this T cell receptor (beta chain) was carried out in a study of T cells after yellow fever vaccination. The V end was cut by 7 bases, the J end by 13 bases, with 17 bases between. The CDR3 length is 13 residues. TCRdb called the 5' RACE reads again in MiXCR, with one record for every CDR3 protein. The sample lists approximately 580,000 distinct CDR3 sequences, about a sixth occurring once. The sample holds many counts of this clonotype. This clonotype originated in a man between 18 and 35 years old who received the YFV17D yellow fever vaccine. The source material was PBMCs, sampled less than 6 days after the first yellow fever vaccination. The V gene is TRBV12-3 or TRBV12-4, the J gene TRBJ1-6, with D possibly TRBD1 on 6 matching bases. The CDR3 here is CASTREGGMPLHF. Written as DNA, the CDR3 is TGTGCCAGCACTAGAGAGGGGGGAATGCCCCTCCACTTT.